This TCR beta chain was observed in a study of T cells in Graves' hyperthyroidism and ophthalmopathy. Many counts were recorded for this clonotype. The CDR3 regions of TCR beta were amplified from RNA transcripts. The TCR CDR3 first-round RT-PCR relied on the HTBI primer set. One entry per CDR3 protein, called by TCRdb with MiXCR from the multiplex PCR reads. The sample holds about 600,000 distinct CDR3 sequences; more than 13% are singletons and the top ten take roughly 7.1%. This TCR was recovered from a woman aged 18-29 years with Graves' ophthalmopathy. What was sequenced was blood.

The CDR3 DNA sequence: TGTGCCATCAGTGAGTCAGTAGCGGGGGCTGGTGATACGCAGTATTTT. Translated: CAISESVAGAGDTQYF. V gene TRBV10-3 combines with J gene TRBJ2-3; 9 positions match TRBD2. CDR3 length equals 16 residues. After removal of 0 bases from V and 6 bases from J, the junction contained 7 bases not matched to a gene. CDR1 is ENHRY, CDR2 SYGVKD, per germline.